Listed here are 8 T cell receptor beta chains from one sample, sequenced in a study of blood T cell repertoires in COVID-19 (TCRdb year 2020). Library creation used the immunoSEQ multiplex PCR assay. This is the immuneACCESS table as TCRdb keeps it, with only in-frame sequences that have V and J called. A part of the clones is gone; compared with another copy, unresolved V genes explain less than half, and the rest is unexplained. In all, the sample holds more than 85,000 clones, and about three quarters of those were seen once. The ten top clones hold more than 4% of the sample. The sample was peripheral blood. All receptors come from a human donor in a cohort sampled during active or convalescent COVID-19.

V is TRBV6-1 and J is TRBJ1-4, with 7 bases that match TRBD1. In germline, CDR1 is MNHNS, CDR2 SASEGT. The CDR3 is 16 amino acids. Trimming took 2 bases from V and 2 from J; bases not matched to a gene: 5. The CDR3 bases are TGTGCCAGCAGTGAAAGCAGGGGGGTTACTAATGAAAAACTGTTTTTT. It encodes CASSESRGVTNEKLFF.

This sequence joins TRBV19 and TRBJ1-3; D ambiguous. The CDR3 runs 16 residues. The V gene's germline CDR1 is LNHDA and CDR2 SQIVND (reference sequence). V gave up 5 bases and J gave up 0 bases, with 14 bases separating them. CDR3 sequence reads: CASSSLFVRSGNTIYF. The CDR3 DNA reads TGTGCCAGTAGTTCTCTTTTCGTGCGCTCTGGAAACACCATATATTTT.

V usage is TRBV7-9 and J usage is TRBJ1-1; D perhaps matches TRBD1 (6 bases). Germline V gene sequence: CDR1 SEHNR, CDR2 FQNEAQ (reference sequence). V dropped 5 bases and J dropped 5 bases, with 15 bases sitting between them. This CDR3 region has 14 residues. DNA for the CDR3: TGTGCCAGCAGCCCTAGGACAGTGGTTACTGAAGCTTTCTTT. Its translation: CASSPRTVVTEAFF.

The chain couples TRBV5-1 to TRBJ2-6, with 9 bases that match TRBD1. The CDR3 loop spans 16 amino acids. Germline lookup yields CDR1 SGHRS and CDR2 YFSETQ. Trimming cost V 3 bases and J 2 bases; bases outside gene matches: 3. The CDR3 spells CASSSRDRAGANVLTF. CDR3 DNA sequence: TGCGCCAGCAGCTCCCGGGACAGGGCTGGGGCCAACGTCCTGACTTTC.

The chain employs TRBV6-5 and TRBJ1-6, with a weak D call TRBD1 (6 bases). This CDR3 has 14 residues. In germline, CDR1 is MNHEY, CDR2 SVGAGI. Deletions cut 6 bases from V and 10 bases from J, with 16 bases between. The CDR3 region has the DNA TGTGCCAGCAGCTCCGACAGGAAGAGCTCACCCCTCCACTTT. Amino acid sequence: CASSSDRKSSPLHF.

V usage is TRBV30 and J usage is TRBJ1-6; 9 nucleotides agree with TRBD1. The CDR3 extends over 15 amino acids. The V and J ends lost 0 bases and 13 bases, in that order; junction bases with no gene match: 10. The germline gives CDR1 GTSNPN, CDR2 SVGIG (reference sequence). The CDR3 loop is CAWSVREGQGVPLHF. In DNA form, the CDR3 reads TGTGCCTGGAGTGTTCGGGAGGGACAGGGTGTTCCCCTCCACTTT.

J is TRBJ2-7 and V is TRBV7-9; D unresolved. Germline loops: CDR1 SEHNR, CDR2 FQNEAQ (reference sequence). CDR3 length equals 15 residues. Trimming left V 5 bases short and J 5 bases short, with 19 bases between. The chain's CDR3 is CASSPTGSSGDEQYF. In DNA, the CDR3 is TGTGCCAGCAGCCCGACCGGTAGCTCCGGCGACGAGCAGTACTTC.

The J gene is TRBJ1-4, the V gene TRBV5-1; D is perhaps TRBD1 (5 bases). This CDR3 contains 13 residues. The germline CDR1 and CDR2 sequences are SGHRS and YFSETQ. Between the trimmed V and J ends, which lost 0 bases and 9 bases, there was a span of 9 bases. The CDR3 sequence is CASSLVGQKKLFF. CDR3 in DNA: TGCGCCAGCAGCTTGGTTGGACAAAAAAAACTGTTTTTT.